This TCR beta chain is from a study of cytomegalovirus exposure and HLA in healthy donors (TCRdb year 2017). Context from the whole study: An earlier analysis of roughly 570 of the donors reported about 260 Gb of sequence data and about 120 million unique TCR beta sequences obtained from about 170 million T cells. An early release that covered fewer than 800 HLA-typed donors contained about 300 gigabases of sequencing data and tens of millions of unique TCR sequences. The genetic ancestry cluster associated with self-reported Caucasian donors included about four fifths of the roughly 400 genotyped donors. The study aimed to test whether signatures of past pathogen exposure could be identified by cataloging public T cell receptors. The study used immunosequencing to profile the T cell repertoires of about 670 subjects and linked those repertoires to cytomegalovirus serostatus. Along with the approximately 620-subject first cohort, a separate validation cohort of over a hundred different subjects was used. The study combined high-throughput TCR immunosequencing, statistical association of individual TCRs with disease status, and machine learning to predict cytomegalovirus infection status. A later analysis re-examined previously published TCR beta repertoires from 500 to 700 donors and added high-resolution HLA genotyping to investigate patterns of TCR occurrence. The later analysis used no new phenotypic data to find candidate immune exposures, relying instead on TCR beta sequences and their occurrence across donors. In an earlier analysis of roughly 600 of the donors, high-throughput TCR beta sequencing was used to judge whether each TCR beta V gene segment behaved as functional or pseudogenic. Alongside the repertoire data, information on donor age, sex, ethnicity and CMV serostatus was compiled. Genome-wide SNP genotypes for about 60% of the 666 donors were used in a later genetic analysis, which treated that subset as a discovery cohort. All discovery cohort repertoires had been generated using a single sequencing platform. HLA typing included class I and class II loci at four-digit resolution. The number of typed donors differed by locus: about 629-640 for A, B, C, DRB1 and DQB1; 522 for DQA1; approximately 610 for DPA1; and about 450 for DPB1. Because of strong linkage in the cohort, five DR-DQ haplotypes were treated as single units for association and clustering. On average, roughly 250,000 unique TCR beta nucleotide sequences were sequenced per donor among more than 350 genotyped donors of the cohort, with roughly a sixth of those sequences being non-productive.

Study-wide findings and limitations: Broadly in line with IMGT annotations, most TCR beta V segments showed up in productive rearrangements about 90% or about 30% of the time in an earlier analysis of some 590 of the donors. In a later genetic analysis, a missense DCLRE1C variant was associated with V-gene and J-gene trimming of TCR beta chains, and the association was replicated in an independent cohort. Several of the top co-occurrence clusters appeared to be linked to parvovirus B19, influenza, CMV and Epstein-Barr virus, according to a later analysis. The earlier analysis of 587 of the donors excluded over 15 rarely observed V segments, including chromosome 9 orphons, because counts were too low. In both the original and validation cohorts, the classifier was reported to diagnose cytomegalovirus status with high specificity and sensitivity. The authors suggested that the approach could potentially be extended to other disease states and immunological phenotypes. Compared with equally common non-associated chains, HLA-associated TCR beta chains in a later analysis were more clonally expanded and had lower generation probabilities. For the cohort, immune exposure information was limited to CMV serostatus. A further reported finding was that TCR beta sequences accurately predicted the HLA-A and HLA-B alleles for most subjects in the first cohort. In a later analysis, 15,000 to 20,000 TCR beta sequences were associated with specific HLA alleles at a false discovery rate of 0.05. While some public TCRs were present in many individuals, most TCR sequences turned up only very rarely across donors. Sequencing depth was assumed to be roughly uniform across donors in the presence/absence analyses, though that assumption may not hold. In this cohort, only TCR beta chains were sequenced, and detectable features were limited by the absence of alpha or paired-chain data. In the study, some 180 TCR beta chains were listed as associated with cytomegalovirus. In vitro tests confirmed that a few of the cytomegalovirus-associated TCR beta chains recognize cytomegalovirus antigens. Compared with the approximately 670-donor mean, donors in an Asian-associated ancestry cluster had fewer N-insertions in productive TCRs, according to a later genetic analysis. Most CMV-associated TCR beta chains appeared to be HLA-restricted in a later analysis, and the HLA associations seemed to be driven largely by CMV exposure. A cluster of highly shared sequence variants was judged likely to be a technical artifact of the sequencing pipeline. Because HLA typing was missing for some donors at each locus, association tests included only the typed subset. Linkage disequilibrium might explain the correlated functional status among segregating V segments, but an unknown experimental factor could not be excluded. A later analysis found that TCR association rates varied across HLA loci, with DRB1 alleles showing the most associated TCRs and HLA-C alleles the fewest. Strong co-occurrence of HLA alleles, especially DR and DQ, made assigning TCR associations to individual alleles difficult.

The method was the immunoSEQ multiplex PCR assay. For the multiplex PCR, a mixture combining 60 forward primers for TCR Vbeta segments and 13 reverse primers for TCR Jbeta segments was used. A multiplex PCR assay on genomic DNA amplified the CDR3 region of rearranged TCR beta genes. Amplified TCR beta libraries were sequenced as 87-base-pair reads on the Illumina HiSeq System. Concerning the study's data processing: Across the 640 or so repertoires, a later analysis counted 60 million to 90 million unique TCR beta chains, roughly 11 million of which were shared by at least two donors. To remove PCR and sequencing errors, raw reads were error-corrected and collapsed into unique sequences using a nearest-neighbor algorithm that merged closely related sequences. To assign V, D and J gene segments, CDR3 sequences were aligned to IMGT reference sequences. For a sequence to be retained, at least a six-nucleotide match to both a V gene segment and a J gene segment was required. Rearrangements were classified as productive when the CDR3 lacked stop codons and remained in frame with V and J, and all other rearrangements were classified as non-productive. Following IMGT convention, CDR3 was defined as the stretch from the second conserved V-encoded cysteine up to the conserved J-encoded phenylalanine. The earlier analysis of around 640 of the donors excluded sequences that lacked an unambiguous match to a single V gene segment. In an earlier analysis of a few hundred of the donors, V segments were called functional above 56.7% productive rearrangements and were called segregating when the between-donor standard deviation exceeded 5%. A statistical classification framework was built for diagnosing cytomegalovirus status from the catalog of TCR beta chain sequences. A later analysis assigned V and J genes by comparing TCR nucleotide sequences with IMGT/GENE-DB human TR gene sequences. The TCRdist pipeline was used in a later analysis to assign CDR3 sequences and most-parsimonious VDJ recombination scenarios. In a later analysis, every TCR beta chain was defined by the combination of its CDR3 amino acid sequence and its V-gene family, and reads without a unique V-gene family were dropped. A later analysis removed several hundred highly shared, low-generation-probability nucleotide sequences to deal with suspected cross-contamination and a sequencing artifact. In a later analysis, a clonal expansion index for each public chain was calculated from normalized within-repertoire ranks of inferred template counts. In a later analysis, generation probabilities were computed with a VDJ recombination model fitted to out-of-frame rearrangements, and the resulting probabilities were checked against IGoR. In a later analysis, hypergeometric tests were used to score TCR-TCR, TCR-HLA and TCR-CMV co-occurrence, with a repertoire-size bias correction applied to TCR pairs. To estimate false discovery rates, a later analysis permuted the HLA or CMV assignments 20 times. A later analysis grouped co-occurring TCRs with DBSCAN, adding TCRdist sequence similarity when clustering within HLA-allele-positive subsets. Co-occurrence clustering excluded repertoires with fewer than 30,000 or more than 120,000 public chains, plus five with anomalous nucleotide sharing. Here the immuneACCESS table is served through TCRdb, limited to in-frame sequences with V and J called. Missing clones are a known gap in these copies; in checked studies unresolved V genes cover under half, and the rest lacks a known reason. For V, J and clone size, that table is used; D and trimming come from the DNA. The sample yields tens of thousands of clones; 78% were counted once. The ten largest clones add up to less than 6% of the sample.

The cohort consisted of 600 to 700 healthy bone marrow donors. Cohort members were all nominally healthy when sampled, although unrecorded immune exposures were likely present. The donor was CMV seropositive and belonged to the group of over 250 seropositive cohort members. A peripheral blood sample was provided by each donor, and peripheral blood mononuclear cells were used for TCR beta sequencing. The Qiagen DNeasy Blood Extraction Kit was used to extract genomic DNA from the blood cell samples. About this clone itself: The antigen it binds to is not known. The input lacks base qualities; no much larger clone sits a single base away.

The receptor was derived from a male donor in good health and CMV-seropositive. Input material: PBMCs.

CDR3 loop: CASSTQPGSGNTIYF. The nucleotide sequence is TGTGCCAGCAGTACTCAGCCAGGGTCTGGAAACACCATATATTTT. This receptor chain uses TRBV28 and TRBJ1-3; the D segment could be TRBD1, given 5 matching bases. The CDR3 contains 15 residues, cysteine and phenylalanine counted. Left in the record is the CDR3 DNA by itself, 45 bases read in frame from the first base. CDR1 is given as MDHEN and CDR2 as SYDVKM, both from the germline V gene. V is pared back by 5 bases and J by 1 base, with 12 bases lying between the germline termini. The variable domain in full, with residues beyond the CDR3 obtained from the reference TRBV28 and TRBJ1-3 genes, is DVKVTQSSRYLVKRTGEKVFLECVQDMDHENMFWYRQDPGLGLRLIYFSYDVKMKEKGDIPEGYSVSREKKERFSLILESASTNQTSMYLCASSTQPGSGNTIYFGEGSWLTVV.